A selection of T cell receptor beta chains follows, all from one sample in a study of blood T cell repertoires in COVID-19. Profiling relied on immunoSEQ multiplex PCR, and the TCRdb table lists in-frame clones only, not all of them. The sample holds roughly 100,000 clones, nearly 90% seen once. The sequenced material came from peripheral blood. The source of these receptors is a man aged 45 to 65 in a cohort sampled during active COVID-19. The CDR3 runs from the conserved cysteine through the conserved F or W. A D gene is named only where the DNA matches it firmly. Rows give clone size only sometimes, using once, few, many, or a class for an expanded clone.

j_call: TRBJ2-3
cdr3_length: 15
clone_size: NA
v_call: TRBV19
d_call: NA
cdr3_aa: CASSIRRGAPDTQYF
cdr3_nt: TGTGCCAGTAGTATAAGGAGGGGCGCACCAGATACGCAGTATTTT

j_call: TRBJ2-5
cdr3_length: 15
clone_size: NA
v_call: TRBV18
d_call: TRBD2
cdr3_aa: CASSPMGLGTETQYF
cdr3_nt: TGTGCCAGCTCACCAATGGGACTAGGAACGGAGACCCAGTACTTC

j_call: TRBJ2-7
cdr3_length: 16
clone_size: NA
v_call: TRBV7-8
d_call: TRBD1
cdr3_aa: CASSLSGAGGFYEQYF
cdr3_nt: TGTGCCAGCAGCTTATCAGGGGCAGGGGGCTTCTACGAGCAGTACTTC

j_call: TRBJ1-5
cdr3_length: 12
clone_size: NA
v_call: TRBV6-6
d_call: NA
cdr3_aa: CASNGGLQPQHF
cdr3_nt: TGTGCCAGCAACGGGGGGCTTCAGCCCCAGCATTTT

j_call: TRBJ2-7
cdr3_length: 17
clone_size: NA
v_call: TRBV5-1
d_call: TRBD2
cdr3_aa: CASSLGPLAGGSYEQYF
cdr3_nt: TGCGCCAGCAGCTTGGGCCCCCTCGCGGGGGGCTCCTACGAGCAGTACTTC

j_call: TRBJ1-5
cdr3_length: 13
clone_size: few
v_call: TRBV6-5
d_call: NA
cdr3_aa: CASSYSTYQPQHF
cdr3_nt: TGTGCCAGCAGTTACTCTACATATCAGCCCCAGCATTTT

j_call: TRBJ2-7
cdr3_length: 16
clone_size: NA
v_call: TRBV7-8
d_call: TRBD1
cdr3_aa: CASSLAGTGISYEQYF
cdr3_nt: TGTGCCAGCAGCTTAGCCGGGACAGGGATTTCCTACGAGCAGTACTTC

j_call: TRBJ2-3
cdr3_length: 16
clone_size: once
v_call: TRBV5-1
d_call: TRBD1
cdr3_aa: CASSLGTGGSQDTQYF
cdr3_nt: TGCGCCAGCAGCTTAGGGACAGGGGGCAGTCAAGATACGCAGTATTTT

j_call: TRBJ1-1
cdr3_length: 15
clone_size: once
v_call: TRBV21-1
d_call: NA
cdr3_aa: CASSKVDREDTEAFF
cdr3_nt: TGTGCCAGCAGCAAAGTTGACAGGGAGGACACTGAAGCTTTCTTT

j_call: TRBJ2-5
cdr3_length: 16
clone_size: NA
v_call: TRBV2
d_call: TRBD2
cdr3_aa: CASSEIAGGLQETQYF
cdr3_nt: TGTGCCAGCAGTGAAATAGCGGGGGGGCTCCAAGAGACCCAGTACTTC

j_call: TRBJ2-1
cdr3_length: 15
clone_size: once
v_call: TRBV11-2
d_call: TRBD2
cdr3_aa: CASSFTTSGGNEQFF
cdr3_nt: TGTGCCAGCAGCTTTACGACTAGCGGGGGCAATGAGCAGTTCTTC

j_call: TRBJ1-6
cdr3_length: 15
clone_size: NA
v_call: TRBV27
d_call: NA
cdr3_aa: CASSFDPKGVSPLHF
cdr3_nt: TGTGCCAGCAGTTTCGATCCGAAAGGGGTTTCACCCCTCCACTTT

j_call: TRBJ1-2
cdr3_length: 14
clone_size: NA
v_call: TRBV2
d_call: NA
cdr3_aa: CASSVSAGVAGYTF
cdr3_nt: TGTGCCAGCAGTGTTAGTGCAGGGGTAGCTGGCTACACCTTC

j_call: TRBJ2-2
cdr3_length: 14
clone_size: few
v_call: TRBV2
d_call: TRBD2
cdr3_aa: CASRRGENTGELFF
cdr3_nt: TGTGCCAGCAGACGGGGGGAAAACACCGGGGAGCTGTTTTTT

j_call: TRBJ2-5
cdr3_length: 14
clone_size: NA
v_call: TRBV7-9
d_call: TRBD2
cdr3_aa: CASSFGGAGETQYF
cdr3_nt: TGTGCCAGCAGCTTCGGGGGGGCCGGGGAGACCCAGTACTTC

j_call: TRBJ2-3
cdr3_length: 17
clone_size: NA
v_call: TRBV5-1
d_call: TRBD2
cdr3_aa: CASSWGTSGASTDTQYF
cdr3_nt: TGCGCCAGCAGCTGGGGGACTAGCGGGGCTAGCACAGATACGCAGTATTTT

j_call: TRBJ2-5
cdr3_length: 14
clone_size: NA
v_call: TRBV14
d_call: TRBD2
cdr3_aa: CASSQGSGGETQYF
cdr3_nt: TGTGCCAGCAGCCAAGGTTCGGGGGGAGAGACCCAGTACTTC

j_call: TRBJ2-7
cdr3_length: 16
clone_size: NA
v_call: TRBV9
d_call: NA
cdr3_aa: CASSPTRTEELYEQYF
cdr3_nt: TGTGCCAGCAGCCCAACCCGGACAGAGGAACTCTACGAGCAGTACTTC

j_call: TRBJ2-1
cdr3_length: 13
clone_size: NA
v_call: TRBV19
d_call: TRBD1
cdr3_aa: CASSIDRGNEQFF
cdr3_nt: TGTGCCAGTAGTATAGACAGGGGGAATGAGCAGTTCTTC

j_call: TRBJ2-3
cdr3_length: 18
clone_size: NA
v_call: TRBV4-2
d_call: TRBD2
cdr3_aa: CASSQVVGEAGGTDTQYF
cdr3_nt: TGTGCCAGCAGCCAAGTCGTCGGCGAGGCGGGGGGCACAGATACGCAGTATTTT

j_call: TRBJ1-2
cdr3_length: 14
clone_size: once
v_call: TRBV15
d_call: NA
cdr3_aa: CATSRPGFNYGYTF
cdr3_nt: TGTGCCACCAGCAGACCCGGGTTTAACTATGGCTACACCTTC

j_call: TRBJ2-3
cdr3_length: 13
clone_size: once
v_call: TRBV12-3/TRBV12-4
d_call: TRBD2
cdr3_aa: CASSFGGGDTQYF
cdr3_nt: TGTGCCAGCAGTTTTGGCGGGGGAGATACGCAGTATTTT

j_call: TRBJ1-4
cdr3_length: 14
clone_size: NA
v_call: TRBV7-9
d_call: TRBD1
cdr3_aa: CASSEFSGGEKLFF
cdr3_nt: TGTGCCAGCAGCGAATTTTCAGGGGGGGAAAAACTGTTTTTT

j_call: TRBJ2-3
cdr3_length: 18
clone_size: NA
v_call: TRBV7-3
d_call: TRBD2
cdr3_aa: CASSFAPLGLAGEDTQYF
cdr3_nt: TGTGCCAGCAGCTTTGCGCCCCTCGGACTAGCGGGGGAAGATACGCAGTATTTT

j_call: TRBJ2-5
cdr3_length: 16
clone_size: few
v_call: TRBV4-1
d_call: TRBD2
cdr3_aa: CASSPGFGGGAETQYF
cdr3_nt: TGCGCCAGCAGCCCGGGGTTTGGCGGGGGGGCGGAGACCCAGTACTTC

j_call: TRBJ2-3
cdr3_length: 17
clone_size: NA
v_call: TRBV10-3
d_call: TRBD2
cdr3_aa: CAISEPGLAGSTDTQYF
cdr3_nt: TGTGCCATCAGTGAGCCCGGACTAGCGGGGAGCACAGATACGCAGTATTTT

j_call: TRBJ2-5
cdr3_length: 13
clone_size: NA
v_call: TRBV5-4
d_call: NA
cdr3_aa: CASSLGRQETQYF
cdr3_nt: TGTGCCAGCAGCTTGGGCAGGCAAGAGACCCAGTACTTC

j_call: TRBJ1-3
cdr3_length: 14
clone_size: NA
v_call: TRBV5-4
d_call: NA
cdr3_aa: CASSWAGSGNTIYF
cdr3_nt: TGTGCCAGCAGCTGGGCGGGCTCTGGAAACACCATATATTTT

j_call: TRBJ1-2
cdr3_length: 11
clone_size: NA
v_call: TRBV2
d_call: NA
cdr3_aa: CASSVGGGYTF
cdr3_nt: TGTGCCAGCAGTGTTGGGGGCGGCTACACCTTC

j_call: TRBJ2-2
cdr3_length: 15
clone_size: NA
v_call: TRBV5-6
d_call: TRBD1
cdr3_aa: CASSLRTGVDGELFF
cdr3_nt: TGTGCCAGCAGCTTGCGGACAGGGGTTGACGGGGAGCTGTTTTTT

j_call: TRBJ1-1
cdr3_length: 15
clone_size: NA
v_call: TRBV7-8
d_call: NA
cdr3_aa: CASSLGVGGYTEAFF
cdr3_nt: TGTGCCAGCAGCTTAGGAGTCGGGGGATACACTGAAGCTTTCTTT

j_call: TRBJ2-3
cdr3_length: 13
clone_size: NA
v_call: TRBV7-9
d_call: NA
cdr3_aa: CALGATVVDTQYF
cdr3_nt: TGTGCCCTTGGGGCTACCGTGGTAGATACGCAGTATTTT

j_call: TRBJ2-3
cdr3_length: 20
clone_size: once
v_call: TRBV3-1/TRBV3-2
d_call: TRBD2
cdr3_aa: CASSQTGTSGGPTHIDTQYF
cdr3_nt: TGTGCCAGCAGCCAAACCGGGACTAGCGGGGGGCCCACGCACATAGATACGCAGTATTTT

j_call: TRBJ1-2
cdr3_length: 15
clone_size: NA
v_call: TRBV2
d_call: TRBD1
cdr3_aa: CASRADRGPTYGYTF
cdr3_nt: TGTGCCAGCAGAGCGGACAGGGGGCCGACTTATGGCTACACCTTC

j_call: TRBJ1-2
cdr3_length: 14
clone_size: NA
v_call: TRBV19
d_call: NA
cdr3_aa: CASSTQENVYGYTF
cdr3_nt: TGTGCCAGTAGTACACAGGAGAATGTATACGGCTACACCTTC

j_call: TRBJ1-2
cdr3_length: 17
clone_size: NA
v_call: TRBV7-6
d_call: NA
cdr3_aa: CASSLEDQAPFAGGYTF
cdr3_nt: TGTGCCAGCAGCTTAGAAGATCAGGCCCCCTTTGCGGGGGGCTACACCTTC

j_call: TRBJ1-2
cdr3_length: 12
clone_size: NA
v_call: TRBV12-3/TRBV12-4
d_call: NA
cdr3_aa: CASSLAEIGYTF
cdr3_nt: TGTGCCAGCAGTTTAGCGGAGATTGGTTACACCTTC

j_call: TRBJ1-6
cdr3_length: 14
clone_size: NA
v_call: TRBV6-5
d_call: NA
cdr3_aa: CASSLRESGSPLHF
cdr3_nt: TGTGCCAGCAGCCTAAGGGAGTCCGGTTCACCCCTCCACTTT

j_call: TRBJ1-3
cdr3_length: 17
clone_size: few
v_call: TRBV30
d_call: TRBD1
cdr3_aa: CAWSASTGARLGNTIYF
cdr3_nt: TGTGCCTGGAGTGCGTCGACAGGGGCCCGGCTCGGAAACACCATATATTTT

j_call: TRBJ1-1
cdr3_length: 10
clone_size: NA
v_call: TRBV29-1
d_call: NA
cdr3_aa: CSVGQSEAFF
cdr3_nt: TGCAGCGTCGGACAATCCGAAGCTTTCTTT

j_call: TRBJ2-5
cdr3_length: 14
clone_size: NA
v_call: TRBV18
d_call: TRBD1
cdr3_aa: CASSPGQDQETQYF
cdr3_nt: TGTGCCAGCTCACCCGGACAGGACCAAGAGACCCAGTACTTC

j_call: TRBJ1-3
cdr3_length: 12
clone_size: NA
v_call: TRBV19
d_call: NA
cdr3_aa: CASINTGNTIYF
cdr3_nt: TGTGCCAGTATAAATACTGGAAACACCATATATTTT

j_call: TRBJ2-2
cdr3_length: 16
clone_size: NA
v_call: TRBV18
d_call: TRBD1
cdr3_aa: CASSPRQGADGGELFF
cdr3_nt: TGTGCCAGCTCACCGAGACAGGGGGCGGACGGCGGGGAGCTGTTTTTT

j_call: TRBJ1-6
cdr3_length: 15
clone_size: few
v_call: TRBV5-1
d_call: TRBD1
cdr3_aa: CASSPEGQGNSPLHF
cdr3_nt: TGCGCCAGCAGCCCAGAGGGACAGGGGAATTCACCCCTCCACTTT

j_call: TRBJ2-3
cdr3_length: 13
clone_size: NA
v_call: TRBV19
d_call: NA
cdr3_aa: CASRTVGTDTQYF
cdr3_nt: TGTGCCAGTAGGACAGTCGGCACAGATACGCAGTATTTT

j_call: TRBJ2-5
cdr3_length: 17
clone_size: NA
v_call: TRBV5-1
d_call: TRBD2
cdr3_aa: CASSLPLAGGPGETQYF
cdr3_nt: TGCGCCAGCAGCTTACCTTTAGCGGGGGGGCCGGGAGAGACCCAGTACTTC

j_call: TRBJ1-1
cdr3_length: 15
clone_size: NA
v_call: TRBV19
d_call: NA
cdr3_aa: CASRVRQETNTEAFF
cdr3_nt: TGTGCCAGTAGAGTCAGACAGGAAACAAACACTGAAGCTTTCTTT

j_call: TRBJ2-3
cdr3_length: 11
clone_size: NA
v_call: TRBV20-1
d_call: NA
cdr3_aa: CSARHRDTQYF
cdr3_nt: TGCAGTGCTAGACACAGAGATACGCAGTATTTT